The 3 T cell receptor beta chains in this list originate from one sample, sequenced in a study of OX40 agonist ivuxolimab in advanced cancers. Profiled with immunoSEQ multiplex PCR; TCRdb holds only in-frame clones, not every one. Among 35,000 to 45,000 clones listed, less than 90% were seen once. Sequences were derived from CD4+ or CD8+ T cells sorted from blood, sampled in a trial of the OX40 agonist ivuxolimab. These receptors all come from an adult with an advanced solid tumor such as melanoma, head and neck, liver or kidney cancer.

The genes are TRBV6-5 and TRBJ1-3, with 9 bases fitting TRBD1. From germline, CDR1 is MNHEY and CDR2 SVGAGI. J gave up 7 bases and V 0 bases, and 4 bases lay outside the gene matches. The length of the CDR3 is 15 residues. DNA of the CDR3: TGTGCCAGCAGTTACTCCGGGACAGGGTTTAACACCATATATTTT. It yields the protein CASSYSGTGFNTIYF.

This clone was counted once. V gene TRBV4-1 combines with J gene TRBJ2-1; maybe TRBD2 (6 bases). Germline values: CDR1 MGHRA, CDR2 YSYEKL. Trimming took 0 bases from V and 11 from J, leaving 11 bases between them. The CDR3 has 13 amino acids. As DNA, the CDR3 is TGCGCCAGCAGCCAAGAGGGGGGATTCAAGCAGTTCTTC. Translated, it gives CASSQEGGFKQFF.

CDR3 residues: CASRSGGVSDKAFF. CDR3 DNA sequence: TGTGCCAGTAGATCAGGGGGGGTATCCGACAAAGCTTTCTTT. The J gene is TRBJ1-1, the V gene TRBV19; TRBD1 matches at 7 bases. CDR3 length equals 14 residues. CDR1 is LNHDA, CDR2 SQIVND, per germline (reference sequence). J lost 9 bases, V lost 6 bases, and 13 bases had no gene match.